This entry lists 26 T cell receptor beta chains sequenced from one sample in a study of chemoradiotherapy in HPV16-positive cancers. Sequencing used immunoSEQ multiplex PCR; TCRdb keeps in-frame clones, though not all of them. This table has some 34,000 clones, about 92% appearing once. The sample in question was blood, obtained from a patient who underwent chemoradiotherapy. The receptors originated from a human donor with HPV-associated anogenital cancer.

The chain carries TRBV2 and TRBJ2-3, with 16 bases fitting TRBD2. The junction had 5 bases not matched to a gene; V was cut back by 8 bases and J by 0 bases. The CDR3 covers 17 residues. Germline CDR1 is SNHLY and CDR2 is FYNNEI. The CDR3 loop is CASYQGLAGGSTDTQYF. CDR3 nucleotides: TGTGCCAGCTATCAGGGACTAGCGGGGGGGAGCACAGATACGCAGTATTTT.

V gene TRBV4-2 combines with J gene TRBJ1-1; D is ambiguous. The CDR3 contains 13 residues. V shed 4 bases and J shed 1 base, with 7 bases lying between them. Germline assignment: CDR1 LGHNA and CDR2 YNFKEQ. The CDR3 coding sequence is TGTGCCAGCAGCCCCTGGCAGAACACTGAAGCTTTCTTT. Protein sequence: CASSPWQNTEAFF.

The chain joins TRBV27 to TRBJ2-3; D may be TRBD1 (6 bases). CDR1 is MNHEY and CDR2 is SMNVEV in the germline V gene (reference sequence). CDR3 length: 15 residues. Trimming stripped 5 bases from V and 2 bases from J, with 14 bases between. This chain's CDR3 is CASSKLGANTDTQYF. Written as DNA, the CDR3 is TGTGCCAGCAGTAAATTGGGGGCAAACACAGATACGCAGTATTTT.

V is TRBV5-1 and J is TRBJ2-5; weak D call: TRBD2 (6 bases). V lost 2 bases and J 2 bases, leaving 10 bases between the germline ends. The CDR3 totals 14 residues. The germline V gene has CDR1 SGHRS and CDR2 YFSETQ. CDR3 sequence: CASSLMAGQETQYF. The CDR3 nucleotides read TGCGCCAGCAGCTTAATGGCGGGGCAAGAGACCCAGTACTTC.

The chain is built from TRBV2 and TRBJ2-1; TRBD1 matches at 7 bases. The CDR3 contains 16 residues. The germline CDR1 and CDR2 sequences are SNHLY and FYNNEI. Germline trimming cut 0 bases from V and 0 bases from J; bases unmatched to any gene: 2. This CDR3 is CASSEATGNSYNEQFF. DNA of the CDR3: TGTGCCAGCAGTGAAGCGACAGGGAACTCCTACAATGAGCAGTTCTTC.

Only one count was recorded for this clone. The CDR3 nucleotides read TGCGCCAGCAGCTTGGCCCGGGGGGTAGGGAGCACAGATACGCAGTATTTT. It yields the protein CASSLARGVGSTDTQYF. The chain links TRBV5-1 to TRBJ2-3; TRBD2 agrees at 7 bases. The CDR3 loop spans 17 amino acids. J lost 0 bases, V lost 0 bases, and 7 bases had no gene match. Germline lookup yields CDR1 SGHRS and CDR2 YFSETQ.

This chain connects TRBV7-9 to TRBJ2-7; a weak D match, TRBD1 (6 bases). The CDR3 is 14 residues long. V was clipped by 4 bases and J by 4 bases, with 14 bases between them. Germline CDR1 reads SEHNR; CDR2 reads FQNEAQ (reference sequence). CDR3 sequence: CASSSRTVSYEQYF. CDR3 coding DNA: TGTGCCAGCAGCTCCCGGACAGTTAGTTACGAGCAGTACTTC.

The V call is TRBV4-3, the J call TRBJ2-7; 9 nucleotides align to TRBD2. The V segment lost 0 bases and the J segment 9 bases; nucleotides outside the gene matches: 12. CDR3 length equals 16 residues. CDR1 and CDR2 (germline): LGHNA, YSLEER. This CDR3 is CASSQERRGGLAWQYF. CDR3 nucleotide sequence: TGCGCCAGCAGCCAAGAAAGGCGGGGGGGCCTCGCATGGCAGTACTTC.

The gene calls are TRBV27 and TRBJ2-1, with 12 bases matching TRBD2. Germline values: CDR1 MNHEY, CDR2 SMNVEV (reference sequence). The CDR3 sequence is 17 residues long. The J segment lost 5 bases and the V segment lost 5 bases, leaving 10 bases of the junction unmatched. The CDR3 here is CASSIPGLAGKDNEQFF. CDR3 nucleotides: TGTGCCAGCAGTATTCCGGGACTAGCGGGTAAGGACAATGAGCAGTTCTTC.

The chain carries TRBV10-2 and TRBJ2-7, with D hard to call. V lost 2 bases, J lost 2 bases, and 7 bases lay in between. The germline gives CDR1 WSHSY, CDR2 SAAADI. The CDR3 loop spans 13 amino acids. This CDR3 is CASSERMPYEQYF. CDR3 nucleotides: TGCGCCAGCAGTGAGCGGATGCCCTACGAGCAGTACTTC.

This chain joins TRBV10-3 and TRBJ2-2, with D maybe TRBD1 (6 bases). CDR3 length: 13 amino acids. V was cut by 9 bases and J by 2 bases, with 10 bases left in between. The germline gives CDR1 ENHRY, CDR2 SYGVKD. In DNA, the CDR3 is TGTGCCATTCGGACAGTTAACACCGGGGAGCTGTTTTTT. This gives the protein CAIRTVNTGELFF.

The genes are TRBV27 and TRBJ1-2; no reliable D call. Germline values: CDR1 MNHEY, CDR2 SMNVEV (reference sequence). Trimming took off 8 bases at V and 3 bases at J, with 19 bases between the two ends. CDR3 length: 15 amino acids. DNA for the CDR3: TGTGCCAGCCACTCCGGGCCTCCCTTTTACTATGGCTACACCTTC. This sequence encodes CASHSGPPFYYGYTF.

The J gene is TRBJ2-5, the V gene TRBV9; tentative D call: TRBD2 (6 bases). V lost 4 bases, J lost 1 base, and 11 bases lay in between. The CDR3 sequence is 14 residues long. CDR1 is SGDLS and CDR2 is YYNGEE in the germline V gene. The CDR3 protein is CASSSFGGQETQYF. The DNA for the CDR3 is TGTGCCAGCAGCTCCTTCGGGGGCCAAGAGACCCAGTACTTC.

J is TRBJ2-7 and V is TRBV4-2, with 9 bases fitting TRBD1. Germline CDR1 reads LGHNA; CDR2 reads YNFKEQ. Trimming at V came to 6 bases and at J to 3 bases, leaving 9 bases not matched to a gene. The CDR3 has 15 residues. The CDR3 loop reads CASSPRDREVYEQYF. The CDR3 region has the DNA TGTGCCAGCAGTCCCCGGGACAGGGAAGTCTACGAGCAGTACTTC.

This sequence joins TRBV13 and TRBJ2-7; 10 nucleotides line up with TRBD2. The V gene's germline CDR1 is PRHDT and CDR2 FYEKMQ (reference sequence). The CDR3 totals 14 residues. J lost 6 bases, V lost 2 bases, and 4 bases had no gene match. This CDR3 reads CASSLKLAGFEQYF. The CDR3 nucleotides are TGTGCCAGCAGCTTAAAACTAGCGGGGTTCGAGCAGTACTTC.

This rearrangement joins TRBV5-8 to TRBJ1-4, with 7 bases matching TRBD1. The CDR3 is 17 amino acids. Trimming removed 3 bases from V and 6 bases from J; junction bases left unmatched: 14. CDR1 and CDR2 (germline): SGHTS, YDEGEE. The CDR3 here is CASSSDRAFEGYEKLFF. CDR3 coding DNA: TGTGCCAGCAGCTCTGACAGGGCGTTCGAAGGGTATGAAAAACTGTTTTTT.

Only one count was recorded for this clone. The chain links TRBV4-2 to TRBJ2-1; 10 bases are shared with TRBD2. CDR3 length equals 16 residues. Per the germline V gene, CDR1 is LGHNA and CDR2 is YNFKEQ. The trim removed 0 bases at V and 15 bases at J, leaving 14 bases unmatched. For the CDR3, the DNA is TGTGCCAGCAGCCAAGAAGGAGGGTCTAGCGGGGGTAGGGGGTTCTTC. This gives the protein CASSQEGGSSGGRGFF.

This chain uses TRBV28 with TRBJ2-7; 10 positions match TRBD2. The length of the CDR3 is 15 residues. Germline values: CDR1 MDHEN, CDR2 SYDVKM. After removal of 0 bases from V and 7 bases from J, the junction contained 6 bases not matched to a gene. The CDR3 protein is CASSLWSGGAAEQYF. CDR3 DNA: TGTGCCAGCAGTTTATGGAGCGGGGGGGCGGCTGAGCAGTACTTC.

This sequence joins TRBV4-1 and TRBJ1-3, with D uncertain. CDR1 and CDR2 (germline): MGHRA, YSYEKL. This CDR3 has 19 residues. Trimming shortened V by 4 bases and J by 8 bases, and 30 bases separated the two germline ends. The CDR3 sequence: CASSPLGVAGGSREDTIYF. The CDR3 bases are TGCGCCAGCAGCCCCCTGGGTGTTGCAGGAGGCTCCCGGGAGGACACCATATATTTT.

The rearrangement uses TRBV2 and TRBJ1-5; TRBD1 agrees at 9 bases. The CDR3 loop spans 15 amino acids. Trimming cost V 5 bases and J 0 bases; bases outside gene matches: 2. Germline-derived CDR1 and CDR2 are SNHLY and FYNNEI. The CDR3 region has the DNA TGTGCCAGCAGTAGGGGACAGGGTAGCAATCAGCCCCAGCATTTT. It encodes CASSRGQGSNQPQHF. Using reference TRBV2 and TRBJ1-5 for the parts outside the CDR3, the full variable domain is EPEVTQTPSHQVTQMGQEVILRCVPISNHLYFYWYRQILGQKVEFLVSFYNNEISEKSEIFDDQFSVERPDGSNFTLKIRSTKLEDSAMYFCASSRGQGSNQPQHFGDGTRLSIL.

This sequence joins TRBV6-5 and TRBJ2-3; a weak D match, TRBD2 (6 bases). Germline assignment: CDR1 MNHEY and CDR2 SVGAGI. The CDR3 sequence is 14 residues long. Trimming shortened V by 4 bases and J by 5 bases, and 13 bases separated the two germline ends. This chain's CDR3 is CASSLAGRGDTQYF. The CDR3 DNA reads as TGTGCCAGCAGTTTGGCGGGGCGGGGAGATACGCAGTATTTT.

The chain recombines TRBV5-1 with TRBJ1-2; weak D call: TRBD1 (6 bases). V was cut by 0 bases and J by 4 bases, with 16 bases left in between. The CDR3 contains 16 residues. Germline values: CDR1 SGHRS, CDR2 YFSETQ. Here the CDR3 reads CASSLEEYRAGYGYTF. CDR3 bases: TGCGCCAGCAGCTTGGAAGAATACAGGGCGGGCTATGGCTACACCTTC.

The V call is TRBV9, the J call TRBJ1-2; D gene ambiguous. Germline V gene lookup returns CDR1 SGDLS and CDR2 YYNGEE. Trimming removed 0 bases from V and 2 bases from J, with 11 bases in between. There are 15 residues in the CDR3. The CDR3 is CASSVGPGINYGYTF. The CDR3 DNA is TGTGCCAGCAGCGTAGGGCCGGGCATAAACTATGGCTACACCTTC.

V and J are TRBV5-4 and TRBJ1-2; D is undetermined. Germline V CDR1 and CDR2: SGHNT, YYREEE (reference sequence). The CDR3 consists of 14 residues. Deletions cut 7 bases from V and 0 bases from J, with 13 bases between. CDR3 in DNA: TGTGCCAGCCAGGACCCGTTAACTAACTATGGCTACACCTTC. Translated: CASQDPLTNYGYTF.

The rearrangement joins TRBV6-6 to TRBJ1-5; 8 bases align to TRBD1. Germline assignment: CDR1 MNHNY and CDR2 SVGAGI (reference sequence). This CDR3 is 16 amino acids long. V lost 7 bases to trimming and J lost 1 base; unmatched junction nucleotides: 9. CDR3 amino acids: CASTRLGQGSNQPQHF. CDR3 bases: TGTGCCAGCACCCGCCTCGGACAGGGAAGCAATCAGCCCCAGCATTTT.

The chain uses TRBV6-6 and TRBJ1-6, with TRBD1 matching 10 bases. The CDR3 extends over 13 amino acids. J gave up 9 bases and V 6 bases, and 2 bases lay outside the gene matches. Germline CDR1 MNHNY, CDR2 SVGAGI (reference sequence). CDR3 protein: CASSRDRGSPLHF. Here the CDR3 DNA reads TGTGCCAGCAGCCGGGACAGGGGTTCACCCCTCCACTTT.